The 32 T cell receptor beta chains reported below all come from one sample, sequenced in a study of blood T cell repertoires in COVID-19. Produced via immunoSEQ multiplex PCR; TCRdb's table is partial and in-frame only. The table includes roughly 100,000 clones, under 90% detected once. What was sequenced was peripheral blood. The receptors derive from a human donor in a cohort sampled during active or convalescent COVID-19.

This clone came up a few times. This chain's CDR3 is CASSMNTGRQETQYF. CDR3 DNA: TGTGCCAGTAGTATGAATACAGGGAGACAAGAGACCCAGTACTTC. The chain recombines TRBV19 with TRBJ2-5, with a possible D match to TRBD1 (6 bases). Looked up from germline, CDR1 is LNHDA and CDR2 is SQIVND (reference sequence). Trimming cost V 3 bases and J 2 bases, with 13 bases left between them. The CDR3 covers 15 residues.

This chain uses TRBV29-1 with TRBJ1-6; TRBD1 matches 9 bases. V dropped 5 bases and J dropped 7; count of bases not matched to a gene: 3. Looked up from germline, CDR1 is SQVTM and CDR2 is ANQGSEA. This CDR3 has 13 amino acids. The CDR3 loop reads CSVRTGENSPLHF. DNA for the CDR3: TGCAGCGTTCGGACAGGGGAAAATTCACCCCTCCACTTT.

The chain recombines TRBV19 with TRBJ2-3; TRBD2 matches at 11 bases. This CDR3 spans 17 amino acids. Germline V lookup: CDR1 LNHDA, CDR2 SQIVND (reference sequence). The trim removed 8 bases at V and 3 bases at J, leaving 13 bases unmatched. The CDR3 DNA reads as TGTGCCAGTTCTAGGTCTAGCGGGGGGCAGCAAACAGATACGCAGTATTTT. Translation gives CASSRSSGGQQTDTQYF.

J is TRBJ1-1 and V is TRBV7-9; TRBD1 might be the D (5 bases). The germline gives CDR1 SEHNR, CDR2 FQNEAQ (reference sequence). The CDR3 is 15 amino acids. Deletions cut 2 bases from V and 5 bases from J, with 15 bases between. CDR3 protein: CASSLLNQGGTEAFF. Written as DNA, the CDR3 is TGTGCCAGCAGCTTACTCAACCAGGGTGGAACTGAAGCTTTCTTT. Full variable domain (remainder filled in from reference TRBV7-9 and TRBJ1-1): DTGVSQNPRHKITKRGQNVTFRCDPISEHNRLYWYRQTLGQGPEFLTYFQNEAQLEKSRLLSDRFSAERPKGSFSTLEIQRTEQGDSAMYLCASSLLNQGGTEAFFGQGTRLTVV.

A single count supports this clone. The rearrangement joins TRBV12-3 or TRBV12-4 to TRBJ2-7; TRBD1 is a possible D gene (5 bases). The CDR3 sequence is 12 residues long. The V end was cut by 6 bases, the J end by 4 bases, with 10 bases between. The CDR3 is CASSPGLYEQYF. The CDR3 coding sequence is TGTGCCAGCAGCCCAGGGCTTTACGAGCAGTACTTC.

In DNA form, the CDR3 reads TGTGCCAGCAGTTACTCTTTCGGTCATCTGTCGCGCAATCAGCCCCAGCATTTT. Protein: CASSYSFGHLSRNQPQHF. V and J are TRBV6-2 or TRBV6-3 and TRBJ1-5; no firm D call. The CDR3 sequence is 18 residues long. V gave up 0 bases and J gave up 2 bases, with 17 bases separating them. CDR1 MNHEY and CDR2 SVGEGT come from the germline V gene.

The rearrangement joins TRBV2 to TRBJ1-3, with TRBD1 matching over 8 bases. The CDR3 sequence is 15 residues long. With 4 bases clipped from V and 2 bases from J, the junction kept 4 bases outside the gene matches. CDR1 is SNHLY and CDR2 is FYNNEI in the germline V gene. The CDR3 reads CASSGQGAAGNTIYF. The DNA of the CDR3 is TGTGCCAGCAGTGGGCAGGGGGCCGCTGGAAACACCATATATTTT.

The rearrangement joins TRBV5-1 to TRBJ1-6, with 9 bases aligning to TRBD1. The V gene's germline CDR1 is SGHRS and CDR2 YFSETQ. V lost 0 bases to trimming and J lost 10 bases; unmatched junction nucleotides: 11. The CDR3 contains 17 residues. Here the CDR3 reads CASSLGSAGQGGSPLHF. In DNA form, the CDR3 reads TGCGCCAGCAGCTTGGGGTCCGCGGGACAGGGAGGATCACCCCTCCACTTT.

This sequence joins TRBV24-1 and TRBJ1-4, with D maybe TRBD1 (5 bases). The CDR3 runs to 14 residues. Per germline, CDR1 KGHDR and CDR2 SFDVKD. The V end lost 12 bases, the J end lost 8 bases, and 21 bases lay between the germline ends. For the CDR3, the DNA is TGTGCCGCCCGCGGCGGTGGGGCTGGGGAAAAACTGTTTTTT. Protein product: CAARGGGAGEKLFF.

This chain uses TRBV19 with TRBJ1-2, with 8 nucleotides matching TRBD1. Per the germline V gene, CDR1 is LNHDA and CDR2 is SQIVND (reference sequence). This CDR3 contains 16 residues. V trimming: 9 bases; J trimming: 0 bases; junction bases outside the gene matches: 12. Here the CDR3 DNA reads TGTGCCAGAGACGACGGACAGGGAACGACTAACTATGGCTACACCTTC. It specifies CARDDGQGTTNYGYTF.

The genes are TRBV7-2 and TRBJ1-6, with TRBD1 matching over 8 bases. From germline, CDR1 is SGHTA and CDR2 FQGNSA. V gave up 5 bases and J gave up 9 bases; unmatched junction bases: 9. The CDR3 contains 15 residues. The CDR3 is CASSPPTGETSPLHF. CDR3 nucleotides: TGTGCCAGCAGCCCTCCGACAGGGGAAACTTCACCCCTCCACTTT.

V and J are TRBV3-1 (or the pseudogene TRBV3-2) and TRBJ2-5, with D perhaps TRBD1 (6 bases). The germline CDR1 and CDR2 sequences are LGHDT and YNNKEL (reference sequence). Trimming left V 1 base short and J 4 bases short, with 10 bases between. The CDR3 has 14 residues. The chain's CDR3 is CASSQVQGRETQYF. In DNA form, the CDR3 reads TGTGCCAGCAGCCAAGTACAGGGCAGAGAGACCCAGTACTTC.

The rearrangement uses TRBV19 and TRBJ2-4, with 7 positions matching TRBD2. This CDR3 contains 18 residues. Germline assignment: CDR1 LNHDA and CDR2 SQIVND (reference sequence). The trim removed 5 bases at V and 0 bases at J, leaving 13 bases unmatched. The CDR3 loop is CASSSLGGVVLAKNIQYF. The CDR3 nucleotides are TGTGCCAGTAGTTCCTTGGGGGGGGTCGTTCTAGCCAAAAACATTCAGTACTTC.

This chain joins TRBV18 and TRBJ1-5; 7 positions match TRBD1. V lost 5 bases to trimming and J lost 3 bases; unmatched junction nucleotides: 7. This CDR3 region has 15 residues. Germline V gene sequence: CDR1 KGHSH, CDR2 LQKENI. The CDR3 is CASSEGARVNQPQHF. Here the CDR3 DNA reads TGTGCCAGCTCAGAGGGGGCGCGGGTCAATCAGCCCCAGCATTTT.

V is TRBV4-1 and J is TRBJ2-7, with D perhaps matching TRBD1 (6 bases). The CDR3 loop spans 16 amino acids. The V end was cut by 3 bases, the J end by 5 bases, with 20 bases between. Germline V CDR1 and CDR2: MGHRA, YSYEKL. The CDR3 DNA sequence: TGCGCCAGCAGCCACCCCGCGGCGGACAGAATTAACGAGCAGTACTTC. It translates to CASSHPAADRINEQYF.

The rearrangement links TRBV30 to TRBJ1-5; no clear D gene. In germline, CDR1 is GTSNPN, CDR2 SVGIG (reference sequence). The CDR3 is 13 amino acids. V shed 4 bases and J shed 4 bases, with 11 bases lying between them. CDR3 loop: CAWNFGENQPQHF. The CDR3 DNA is TGTGCCTGGAATTTTGGAGAGAATCAGCCCCAGCATTTT.

CDR3 DNA sequence: TGTGCCAGCAGCTTAGCAGGACACCCGAATGAAAAACTGTTTTTT. This sequence encodes CASSLAGHPNEKLFF. V gene TRBV7-8 combines with J gene TRBJ1-4; possibly TRBD1 for D (5 bases). The CDR3 length is 15 residues. The germline V gene has CDR1 SGHVS and CDR2 FQNEAQ. V lost 0 bases to trimming and J lost 5 bases, with 10 bases between them.

V is TRBV2 and J is TRBJ2-1, with TRBD1 matching over 11 bases. Trimming at V came to 4 bases and at J to 8 bases, leaving 7 bases not matched to a gene. Looked up from germline, CDR1 is SNHLY and CDR2 is FYNNEI. This CDR3 region has 15 residues. The CDR3 sequence is CASSVRTGGGYEQFF. CDR3 sequence (DNA): TGTGCCAGCAGTGTAAGGACAGGGGGCGGGTATGAGCAGTTCTTC. Supplemented by reference TRBV2 and TRBJ2-1, the full variable domain reads EPEVTQTPSHQVTQMGQEVILRCVPISNHLYFYWYRQILGQKVEFLVSFYNNEISEKSEIFDDQFSVERPDGSNFTLKIRSTKLEDSAMYFCASSVRTGGGYEQFFGPGTRLTVL.

This rearrangement joins TRBV29-1 to TRBJ2-3; 8 nucleotides match TRBD1. The germline CDR1 and CDR2 sequences are SQVTM and ANQGSEA. V lost 0 bases and J lost 1; bases outside the gene matches: 0. CDR3 size: 14 residues. CDR3 sequence reads: CSVEDRGRTDTQYF. CDR3 in DNA: TGCAGCGTTGAAGACAGGGGGCGCACAGATACGCAGTATTTT.

The chain combines TRBV6-5 with TRBJ2-2; D unclear. Looked up from germline, CDR1 is MNHEY and CDR2 is SVGAGI. The CDR3 loop spans 15 amino acids. V lost 2 bases and J 0 bases, leaving 7 bases between the germline ends. The CDR3 bases are TGTGCCAGCAGTTACGCACTCTCGAACACCGGGGAGCTGTTTTTT. As protein: CASSYALSNTGELFF.

The rearrangement joins TRBV3-1 (or the pseudogene TRBV3-2) to TRBJ1-3, with no clear D. Germline values: CDR1 LGHDT, CDR2 YNNKEL (reference sequence). This CDR3 has 15 residues. The V gene lost 7 bases and the J gene lost 0 bases, with 13 bases spanning the gap. The CDR3 sequence: CASTNPRSSGNTIYF. The DNA for the CDR3 is TGTGCCAGCACTAACCCCCGGAGCTCTGGAAACACCATATATTTT.

This clone was seen a handful of times. The chain combines TRBV11-2 with TRBJ2-1, with D possibly TRBD2 on 6 matching bases. Germline V lookup: CDR1 SGHAT, CDR2 FQNNGV. The CDR3 covers 16 residues. Trimming took 5 bases from V and 4 from J, leaving 18 bases between them. The CDR3 reads CASSPLGGVLYNEQFF. For the CDR3, the DNA is TGTGCCAGCAGCCCTTTAGGAGGGGTGCTTTACAATGAGCAGTTCTTC. Variable domain in full (rest from reference TRBV11-2 and TRBJ2-1): EAGVAQSPRYKIIEKRQSVAFWCNPISGHATLYWYQQILGQGPKLLIQFQNNGVVDDSQLPKDRFSAERLKGVDSTLKIQPAKLEDSAVYLCASSPLGGVLYNEQFFGPGTRLTVL.

The genes are TRBV29-1 and TRBJ1-2; possibly TRBD1 for D (5 bases). Looked up from germline, CDR1 is SQVTM and CDR2 is ANQGSEA. Between the trimmed V and J ends, which lost 1 base and 7 bases, there was a span of 7 bases. The CDR3 runs 11 residues. This CDR3 reads CSVEGDSGYTF. Written as DNA, the CDR3 is TGCAGCGTTGAAGGAGACAGTGGCTACACCTTC.

The rearrangement joins TRBV4-3 to TRBJ2-5, with 8 bases lining up with TRBD1. The CDR3 consists of 16 residues. Trimming took 0 bases from V and 1 from J; bases not matched to a gene: 4. Germline CDR1 LGHNA, CDR2 YSLEER. The CDR3: CASSQDTQGGQETQYF. In nucleotides, the CDR3 is TGCGCCAGCAGCCAAGATACACAGGGGGGCCAAGAGACCCAGTACTTC.

A few counts support this clone. The chain combines TRBV5-5 with TRBJ1-5, with 9 bases matching TRBD1. Germline lookup yields CDR1 SGHKS and CDR2 YYEKEE (reference sequence). The trim removed 7 bases at V and 4 bases at J, leaving 3 bases unmatched. The CDR3 extends over 13 amino acids. CDR3 DNA: TGTGCCAGCGGAGGGACAGGGAATCAGCCCCAGCATTTT. Translated, it gives CASGGTGNQPQHF.

The rearrangement uses TRBV27 and TRBJ1-6; D unresolved. Germline loops: CDR1 MNHEY, CDR2 SMNVEV (reference sequence). Trimming removed 8 bases from V and 12 bases from J, with 11 bases in between. CDR3 size: 11 residues. This CDR3 reads CASVTREPLHF. CDR3 nucleotides: TGTGCCAGCGTGACCCGGGAACCCCTCCACTTT.

As concerns this clone: Other DNA sequences in the same sample also yield this CDR3. The V call is TRBV18, the J call TRBJ2-1; TRBD2 aligns across 8 bases. After removal of 2 bases from V and 4 bases from J, the junction contained 7 bases not matched to a gene. Per germline, CDR1 KGHSH and CDR2 LQKENI. The CDR3 has 16 amino acids. This CDR3 reads CASSPTSGGVYNEQFF. CDR3 coding DNA: TGTGCCAGCTCACCAACGTCCGGGGGGGTTTACAATGAGCAGTTCTTC.

CDR3 sequence (DNA): TGTGCCAGCCGACGTCGGGACATTAATGAAAAACTGTTTTTT. Translation gives CASRRRDINEKLFF. The chain joins TRBV2 to TRBJ1-4, with TRBD1 as a possible D gene (6 bases). Germline V gene data show CDR1 as SNHLY and CDR2 as FYNNEI. The V end lost 8 bases, the J end lost 4 bases, and 14 bases lay between the germline ends. The CDR3 contains 14 residues. The whole variable domain, remainder taken from reference TRBV2 and TRBJ1-4, is EPEVTQTPSHQVTQMGQEVILRCVPISNHLYFYWYRQILGQKVEFLVSFYNNEISEKSEIFDDQFSVERPDGSNFTLKIRSTKLEDSAMYFCASRRRDINEKLFFGSGTQLSVL.

A single count supports this clone. The chain carries TRBV19 and TRBJ1-3; D may be TRBD1 (5 bases). Trimming pared 7 bases from V and 8 bases from J, leaving 15 bases between. The CDR3 sequence is 13 residues long. Germline CDR1 reads LNHDA; CDR2 reads SQIVND (reference sequence). The CDR3 region has the DNA TGTGCCAGTAAGGATTTGGCGGGGCACACCATATATTTT. It translates to CASKDLAGHTIYF.

This clone came up once. J is TRBJ2-1 and V is TRBV24-1; TRBD1 agrees at 7 bases. J lost 8 bases, V lost 9 bases, and 6 bases had no gene match. CDR1 and CDR2 (germline): KGHDR, SFDVKD. CDR3 length: 12 residues. This CDR3 is CATAKGAYEQFF. As DNA, the CDR3 is TGTGCCACCGCCAAGGGGGCGTATGAGCAGTTCTTC.

CDR3 DNA sequence: TGTGCCAGCAGGGGGGCCAACAGGGGCTACGAGCAGTACTTC. This translates into CASRGANRGYEQYF. The gene calls are TRBV27 and TRBJ2-7, with 7 positions matching TRBD1. This CDR3 contains 14 residues. Germline-derived CDR1 and CDR2 are MNHEY and SMNVEV (reference sequence). V dropped 6 bases and J dropped 3; count of bases not matched to a gene: 8.

This clone has more than one count but fewer than ten. This chain links TRBV7-6 with TRBJ2-3; 7 bases align to TRBD2. The CDR3 extends over 16 amino acids. From germline, CDR1 is SGHVS and CDR2 FNYEAQ. V was clipped by 8 bases and J by 3 bases; unmatched bases: 14. CDR3 in DNA: TGTGCCAGCTCCTCCCCTGACTGGCGGGAGACAGATACGCAGTATTTT. Translated, it gives CASSSPDWRETDTQYF.